Listed below are T cell receptor beta chains from one sample, sequenced in a study of blood T cells in healthy people across ages. TCRdb re-analysed the 5' RACE reads in MiXCR, keeping a single row per CDR3 protein. The data contain approximately 800,000 distinct CDR3 sequences, 40% to 65% of them singletons. The specimen sequenced was blood. The receptors stem from a man older than 75 in good health. Both conserved end residues are part of each CDR3. A D gene is named only where the DNA matches it firmly. Expanded clones are given a class, and other clones once, few, many or no size at all.

cdr3_nt: TGTGCCAGCAGCTTAAATCCGGGACTAGCGGGCTCTGAGCAGTTCTTC
cdr3_aa: CASSLNPGLAGSEQFF
v_call: TRBV11-1
clone_size: .
d_call: TRBD2
j_call: TRBJ2-1

cdr3_nt: TGTGCCACCAGTGACCCAGGGGTGCCCCAGCATTTT
cdr3_aa: CATSDPGVPQHF
v_call: TRBV24-1
clone_size: once
d_call: .
j_call: TRBJ1-5

cdr3_nt: TGTGCCAGCAGTATACGGGGGGCCGGGAACGAGCAGTACTTC
cdr3_aa: CASSIRGAGNEQYF
v_call: TRBV6-1
clone_size: .
d_call: .
j_call: TRBJ2-7

cdr3_nt: TGCGCCAGCAGCTTTGGTCAGCGGGAGGGCAACAGATACGCGTATTTT
cdr3_aa: CASSFGQREGNRYAYF
v_call: TRBV5-1
clone_size: .
d_call: TRBD2
j_call: TRBJ2-3

cdr3_nt: TGTGCCAGCAGCTTAGAAGGGTTCGTCGACTATGGCTACACCTTC
cdr3_aa: CASSLEGFVDYGYTF
v_call: TRBV5-5
clone_size: few
d_call: .
j_call: TRBJ1-2

cdr3_nt: TGTGCCAGCAGTTTTGGCCCCCGAGGTGCGGGAGGGGATTCGAATGAGCAGTTCTTC
cdr3_aa: CASSFGPRGAGGDSNEQFF
v_call: TRBV27
clone_size: few
d_call: TRBD2
j_call: TRBJ2-1

cdr3_nt: TGCAGTGCTAGATCCGCAGGGCAGCCCCAGCATTTT
cdr3_aa: CSARSAGQPQHF
v_call: TRBV20-1
clone_size: .
d_call: .
j_call: TRBJ1-5

cdr3_nt: TGCAGCGTTGGACAGGGGCCGACTGAGACCCAGTACTTC
cdr3_aa: CSVGQGPTETQYF
v_call: TRBV29-1
clone_size: few
d_call: TRBD1
j_call: TRBJ2-5

cdr3_nt: TGCAGTGCTAGAGAGACCGGGACAGGGGGCTACGAGCAGTACTTC
cdr3_aa: CSARETGTGGYEQYF
v_call: TRBV20-1
clone_size: .
d_call: TRBD1
j_call: TRBJ2-7

cdr3_nt: TGTGCCAGCAGCATGGACAGGGATGGTCAGCCCCAGCATTTT
cdr3_aa: CASSMDRDGQPQHF
v_call: TRBV3-1
clone_size: .
d_call: TRBD1
j_call: TRBJ1-5

cdr3_nt: TGCACCGTTGTGTTTGCTACATCGGCCCTGACTTTC
cdr3_aa: CTVVFATSALTF
v_call: TRBV29-1
clone_size: .
d_call: .
j_call: TRBJ2-6

cdr3_nt: TGTGCCAGCAGCTCAGAAGCAGGGGCAGGGGAGACCCAGTACTTC
cdr3_aa: CASSSEAGAGETQYF
v_call: TRBV11-2
clone_size: .
d_call: .
j_call: TRBJ2-5

cdr3_nt: TGTGCCAGCAGTGAATTAGACAGGAAACAAGAGACCCAGTACTTC
cdr3_aa: CASSELDRKQETQYF
v_call: TRBV25-1
clone_size: .
d_call: .
j_call: TRBJ2-5

cdr3_nt: TGTGCCAGCAGTGCCGGGACAGGGGGTCACGAGCAGTACTTC
cdr3_aa: CASSAGTGGHEQYF
v_call: TRBV2
clone_size: .
d_call: TRBD1
j_call: TRBJ2-7

cdr3_nt: TGCAGTGCTGGGACTAGCGGGAGTCGGCACAGATACGCGTATTTT
cdr3_aa: CSAGTSGSRHRYAYF
v_call: TRBV20-1
clone_size: .
d_call: TRBD2
j_call: TRBJ2-3

cdr3_nt: TGTGCCAGCAGTTTAGGGCAGGGGGTTTACGAGCAGTACTTC
cdr3_aa: CASSLGQGVYEQYF
v_call: TRBV5-4
clone_size: few
d_call: TRBD1
j_call: TRBJ2-7

cdr3_nt: TGCGCCAGCAGTGAGCGGAGGCAGGGGAACTATGGCTACACCTTC
cdr3_aa: CASSERRQGNYGYTF
v_call: TRBV10-2
clone_size: few
d_call: .
j_call: TRBJ1-2

cdr3_nt: TGTGCCAGCAGCTACGGGTCGGGTAGCGCAGGAGAGCAGTTCTTC
cdr3_aa: CASSYGSGSAGEQFF
v_call: TRBV9
clone_size: .
d_call: .
j_call: TRBJ2-1

cdr3_nt: TGTGCCAGCAGCCCCGGGCTCAACGGGTATTCACCCCTCCACTTT
cdr3_aa: CASSPGLNGYSPLHF
v_call: TRBV5-5
clone_size: .
d_call: .
j_call: TRBJ1-6

cdr3_nt: TGTGCCTTAAGTGGTGGTCCTAACTATGGCTACACCTTC
cdr3_aa: CALSGGPNYGYTF
v_call: TRBV10-3
clone_size: .
d_call: .
j_call: TRBJ1-2

cdr3_nt: TGCGCCAGCAGGTCGACTAGCGGGAGCTACGAGCAGTACTTC
cdr3_aa: CASRSTSGSYEQYF
v_call: TRBV5-1
clone_size: few
d_call: TRBD2
j_call: TRBJ2-7

cdr3_nt: TGTGCCAGCAGAGGGTGGGGCGGGACAACCTACAATGAGCAGTACTTC
cdr3_aa: CASRGWGGTTYNEQYF
v_call: TRBV12-3/TRBV12-4
clone_size: .
d_call: .
j_call: TRBJ2-7